These T cell receptor beta chains were read from a single sample in a study of blood T cell repertoires in COVID-19. TCRdb's copy holds only in-frame clones and misses some; the assay was immunoSEQ multiplex PCR. The table lists about 100,000 clones, approximately 93% of them singletons. The sequenced material came from peripheral blood. Receptors originate from a man aged 50 to 59 with active COVID-19. Each CDR3 is given with its conserved first and last residue. A D gene is named only where the DNA matches it firmly. Expanded clones get a size class; other rows say once, few or many, or leave the size out.

>NA|TRBV11-2|TRBJ2-5|NA
CASSNDWGVQETQYF
TGTGCCAGCAGCAACGACTGGGGAGTACAAGAGACCCAGTACTTC
>TRBD1|TRBV29-1|TRBJ1-2|NA
CSALTGNSNYGYTF
TGCAGCGCCCTGACAGGGAATTCCAACTATGGCTACACCTTC
>TRBD1|TRBV6-5|TRBJ1-2|NA
CAVGTVANYGYTF
TGTGCCGTCGGGACAGTGGCTAACTATGGCTACACCTTC
>NA|TRBV11-2|TRBJ1-2|NA
CASSLVRGDGYTF
TGTGCCAGCAGCTTAGTGCGGGGGGATGGCTACACCTTC
>TRBD2|TRBV2|TRBJ2-3|NA
CASSLTSGSYLSTDTQYF
TGTGCCAGCAGTCTGACTAGCGGGAGTTATCTCAGCACAGATACGCAGTATTTT
>NA|TRBV30|TRBJ1-3|NA
CAFRLSGNTIYF
TGTGCCTTCCGTCTCTCTGGAAACACCATATATTTT
>NA|TRBV4-1|TRBJ2-5|NA
CASSQAPEETQYF
TGCGCCAGCAGCCAAGCACCAGAAGAGACCCAGTACTTC
>NA|TRBV4-1|TRBJ2-5|NA
CASSQDPRQGRVQYF
TGCGCCAGCAGCCAAGATCCCCGACAGGGGAGGGTCCAGTACTTC
>TRBD1|TRBV7-8|TRBJ1-4|NA
CASSQTGGYNEKLFF
TGTGCCAGCAGCCAAACAGGGGGCTACAATGAAAAACTGTTTTTT
>TRBD1|TRBV11-1|TRBJ1-1|NA
CASRVAGTGAEAFF
TGTGCCAGCCGAGTTGCAGGGACAGGGGCTGAAGCTTTCTTT
>TRBD2|TRBV11-2|TRBJ2-5|once
CASSFKPGLGSETQYF
TGTGCCAGCAGCTTTAAACCGGGACTAGGTTCTGAGACCCAGTACTTC
>TRBD2|TRBV3-1/TRBV3-2|TRBJ2-7|NA
CASSQGRGTSGEMSPYEQYF
TGTGCCAGCAGTCAAGGACGAGGGACTAGCGGGGAAATGAGCCCCTACGAGCAGTACTTC
>TRBD2|TRBV19|TRBJ2-1|NA
CASSWTSGRLWNEQFF
TGTGCCAGTAGTTGGACTAGCGGGAGACTGTGGAATGAGCAGTTCTTC
>NA|TRBV5-8|TRBJ1-5|NA
CASSHFPRGRGQPQHF
TGTGCCAGCAGCCATTTCCCCAGGGGAAGAGGTCAGCCCCAGCATTTT
>NA|TRBV5-1|TRBJ2-3|NA
CASSPSTQGSTDTQYF
TGCGCCAGCAGCCCTTCTACGCAGGGTAGCACAGATACGCAGTATTTT
>NA|TRBV4-1|TRBJ1-6|few
CASSLREGGNNSPLHF
TGCGCCAGCAGCCTCAGGGAAGGCGGAAATAATTCACCCCTCCACTTT
>TRBD2|TRBV6-6|TRBJ2-2|NA
CASPAGGLGTGELFF
TGTGCCAGCCCAGCGGGGGGGCTTGGTACCGGGGAGCTGTTTTTT
>NA|TRBV21-1|TRBJ2-3|NA
CASSKGLAGDTQYF
TGTGCCAGCAGCAAGGGACTAGCGGGCGATACGCAGTATTTT
>TRBD1|TRBV5-4|TRBJ1-1|NA
CASSIQGAATEAFF
TGTGCCAGCAGCATTCAGGGGGCGGCCACTGAAGCTTTCTTT
>NA|TRBV3-1/TRBV3-2|TRBJ2-2|NA
CASSPPLAGAHTGELFF
TGTGCCAGCAGCCCACCACTGGCGGGGGCCCACACCGGGGAGCTGTTTTTT
>NA|TRBV7-9|TRBJ2-5|NA
CASSLVGQGQETQYF
TGTGCCAGCAGCTTAGTGGGGCAGGGCCAAGAGACCCAGTACTTC
>NA|TRBV11-3|TRBJ2-3|once
CASSLVFGKVTDTQYF
TGTGCCAGCAGCTTAGTCTTCGGGAAGGTCACAGATACGCAGTATTTT
>TRBD1|TRBV9|TRBJ2-1|NA
CASSVKGARRNEQFF
TGTGCCAGCAGCGTAAAGGGGGCGCGTAGGAATGAGCAGTTCTTC
>NA|TRBV7-9|TRBJ1-3|NA
CASSPGQGNTIYF
TGTGCCAGCAGCCCCGGACAGGGAAACACCATATATTTT
>TRBD2|TRBV6-5|TRBJ2-3|NA
CASRKTSGSTDTQYF
TGTGCCAGCAGGAAGACTAGCGGGAGCACAGATACGCAGTATTTT
>NA|TRBV6-6|TRBJ1-1|NA
CASSYGAGVNTEAFF
TGTGCCAGCAGTTACGGGGCAGGGGTGAACACTGAAGCTTTCTTT
>NA|TRBV7-2|TRBJ1-1|NA
CASSLGAAKNTEAFF
TGTGCCAGCAGCTTAGGGGCAGCTAAGAACACTGAAGCTTTCTTT
>NA|TRBV7-7|TRBJ2-2|NA
CASSPATGELFF
TGTGCCAGCAGCCCCGCGACCGGGGAGCTGTTTTTT
>NA|TRBV12-3/TRBV12-4|TRBJ1-1|NA
CASRRRLTEAFF
TGTGCCAGCAGGCGGCGATTAACTGAAGCTTTCTTT
>NA|TRBV29-1|TRBJ2-5|NA
CSVDGSGETQYF
TGCAGCGTTGACGGGAGCGGAGAGACCCAGTACTTC
>TRBD2|TRBV3-1/TRBV3-2|TRBJ2-1|NA
CASQGRAGHEQFF
TGTGCCAGCCAAGGGAGGGCCGGGCATGAGCAGTTCTTC
>NA|TRBV7-9|TRBJ1-2|NA
CASSSSNSRGYGYTF
TGTGCCAGCAGCTCGAGTAATAGTCGAGGGTATGGCTACACCTTC
>NA|TRBV4-1|TRBJ2-2|NA
CASSQGGGGELFF
TGCGCCAGCAGCCAAGGGGGAGGCGGGGAGCTGTTTTTT
>TRBD2|TRBV9|TRBJ2-3|once
CASSVGVGGAAQDTQYF
TGTGCCAGCAGCGTAGGCGTCGGGGGGGCTGCACAAGATACGCAGTATTTT
>NA|TRBV3-1/TRBV3-2|TRBJ1-6|NA
CASTANPDNSPLHF
TGTGCCAGCACCGCAAACCCAGATAATTCACCCCTCCACTTT
>TRBD1|TRBV6-1|TRBJ1-2|NA
CASGQGYGYTF
TGTGCCAGTGGACAGGGGTATGGCTACACCTTC
>TRBD1|TRBV7-3|TRBJ2-3|NA
CASSQTGSTDTQYF
TGTGCCAGCAGCCAGACAGGGAGCACAGATACGCAGTATTTT
>NA|TRBV12-3/TRBV12-4|TRBJ2-7|NA
CASSPSGYEQYF
TGTGCCAGCAGTCCCTCGGGGTACGAGCAGTACTTC
>NA|TRBV5-1|TRBJ2-5|few
CASSWSFAGPGETQYF
TGCGCCAGCAGCTGGTCTTTTGCGGGGCCGGGGGAGACCCAGTACTTC
>NA|TRBV6-5|TRBJ2-1|NA
CASSAGTGMMNEQFF
TGTGCCAGCAGCGCCGGGACTGGGATGATGAATGAGCAGTTCTTC
>NA|TRBV3-1/TRBV3-2|TRBJ2-5|NA
CASSQVVEKETQYF
TGTGCCAGCAGCCAAGTGGTGGAGAAAGAGACCCAGTACTTC
>TRBD2|TRBV19|TRBJ2-3|NA
CASSGPSGGVTDTQYF
TGTGCCAGTAGTGGGCCTAGCGGGGGGGTCACAGATACGCAGTATTTT
>NA|TRBV5-6|TRBJ1-2|NA
CASSDYTSWTVNYGYTF
TGTGCCAGCAGCGACTATACTTCCTGGACAGTGAACTATGGCTACACCTTC
>TRBD1|TRBV5-1|TRBJ2-7|once
CASRPQGVSYEQYF
TGCGCCAGCAGACCACAGGGGGTTAGCTACGAGCAGTACTTC
>NA|TRBV11-1|TRBJ2-7|NA
CASSLGGWSEQYF
TGTGCCAGCAGCTTAGGCGGGTGGAGCGAGCAGTACTTC
>NA|TRBV6-5|TRBJ1-6|NA
CASSYGQGNYNSPLHF
TGTGCCAGCAGTTACGGCCAGGGGAACTATAATTCACCCCTCCACTTT
>NA|TRBV5-1|TRBJ2-7|NA
CAREDRSYEQYF
TGCGCCAGGGAAGACAGGAGCTACGAGCAGTACTTC
>TRBD2|TRBV12-5|TRBJ2-5|NA
CASDTSGGDQETQYF
TGTGCTAGTGACACTAGCGGGGGGGACCAAGAGACCCAGTACTTC
>NA|TRBV18|TRBJ2-3|NA
CASSPSTHTDTQYF
TGTGCCAGCTCACCTTCTACTCACACAGATACGCAGTATTTT
>TRBD1|TRBV4-2|TRBJ1-5|NA
CASSQATGGNQPQHF
TGTGCCAGCAGCCAAGCCACAGGGGGCAATCAGCCCCAGCATTTT
>TRBD2|TRBV3-1/TRBV3-2|TRBJ2-2|NA
CATQEAGGNTGELFF
TGTGCCACCCAAGAAGCGGGAGGGAACACCGGGGAGCTGTTTTTT
>TRBD2|TRBV3-1/TRBV3-2|TRBJ2-3|few
CASSQDFGGLVRDTQYF
TGTGCCAGCAGCCAAGATTTCGGCGGACTAGTGAGAGATACGCAGTATTTT
>TRBD1|TRBV11-2|TRBJ2-1|NA
CASSGTGYDEQFF
TGTGCCAGCAGCGGGACAGGTTACGATGAGCAGTTCTTC
>TRBD2|TRBV9|TRBJ2-3|NA
CASTRLASSTDTQYF
TGTGCCAGCACCAGACTAGCGTCTAGCACAGATACGCAGTATTTT
>NA|TRBV6-1|TRBJ1-2|NA
CASSEGPFYGYTF
TGTGCCAGCAGTGAGGGCCCGTTCTATGGCTACACCTTC